A selection of T cell receptor beta chains follows, all from one sample in a study of beta chain features in type 1 diabetes. This table comes from immunoSEQ multiplex PCR, and its TCRdb copy is limited to in-frame clones, with some not included. This table has nearly 350,000 clones, roughly 8% appearing once. Sequencing was done on a sample of central memory CD4+ T cells from blood. These receptors were obtained from a woman in her late teens or twenties in good health. CDR3s include the opening cysteine and the closing phenylalanine or tryptophan. The D gene is left open where the match is weak. Rows may omit the clone size; those that give it use once, few, many or a size class.

DNA | CDR3 | J | V | size | D
TGTGCCAGCAGCCTCGGACAGGAGAACACTGAAGCTTTCTTT | CASSLGQENTEAFF | TRBJ1-1 | TRBV11-1 | NA | TRBD1
TGCGCCAGCAGAAAACAGGGGGCAATGAACACTGAAGCTTTCTTT | CASRKQGAMNTEAFF | TRBJ1-1 | TRBV5-1 | few | TRBD1
TGTGCCAGCGGAGGGTCCCGATACTACGAGCAGTACTTC | CASGGSRYYEQYF | TRBJ2-7 | TRBV6-1 | NA | NA
TGTGCCAGCTCACCAGAAGGACTAGCGGGAATCGGCGGGCAGTTCTTC | CASSPEGLAGIGGQFF | TRBJ2-1 | TRBV18 | NA | TRBD2
TGTGCCAGCAGCTTAGAGCACAGTAGGGCGGATGGCTACACCTTC | CASSLEHSRADGYTF | TRBJ1-2 | TRBV7-2 | few | NA
TGTGCCATCAGGCCCTCAGGGGCCAAAAACATTCAGTACTTC | CAIRPSGAKNIQYF | TRBJ2-4 | TRBV10-3 | NA | NA
TGTGCCAGCCTTACGGCCGGATTATACGAGCAGTACTTC | CASLTAGLYEQYF | TRBJ2-7 | TRBV6-1 | few | NA
TGTGCCAGCAGTTTTGGTGGGGCCAAAAACATTCAGTACTTC | CASSFGGAKNIQYF | TRBJ2-4 | TRBV28 | many | NA
TGCGCCAGCAGCGAACTAGCGGGAGTTGAGCAGTTCTTC | CASSELAGVEQFF | TRBJ2-1 | TRBV5-1 | few | TRBD2
TGTGCCAGCAGTTCCCCCGGGACTAGCGACCATACGCAGTATTTT | CASSSPGTSDHTQYF | TRBJ2-3 | TRBV28 | NA | TRBD2
TGCGCCAGCAGCCAAGTCTTGTGGTCCTACGAGCAGTACTTC | CASSQVLWSYEQYF | TRBJ2-7 | TRBV4-1 | few | NA
TGTGCCAGCAGCCAAGAGGTCGGGAGGGGAGAGACCCAGTACTTC | CASSQEVGRGETQYF | TRBJ2-5 | TRBV7-9 | few | TRBD2
TGTGCCAGCAGCTTTTGGGGGGCATTCGGGGCTGAAGCTTTCTTT | CASSFWGAFGAEAFF | TRBJ1-1 | TRBV13 | NA | NA
TGTGCCAGCAGCCCCCCCGGCCAGAAAAACATTCAGTACTTC | CASSPPGQKNIQYF | TRBJ2-4 | TRBV7-2 | few | NA
TGTGCCAGCAGCTTATACGAGAGGCAAGAGACCCAGTACTTC | CASSLYERQETQYF | TRBJ2-5 | TRBV11-3 | few | NA
TGTGCCAGCAAAAGGACAGGAGTTGAAGCTTTCTTT | CASKRTGVEAFF | TRBJ1-1 | TRBV2 | few | TRBD1
TGTGCCAGCAGTCCAAGCAGACTAGCGGGAGGGGGAACCGGGGAGCTGTTTTTT | CASSPSRLAGGGTGELFF | TRBJ2-2 | TRBV7-2 | few | TRBD2
TGTGCCAGCAGCCCCCTAGCGGGAGGGGCCTACAATGAGCAGTTCTTC | CASSPLAGGAYNEQFF | TRBJ2-1 | TRBV7-9 | NA | TRBD2
TGTGCCAGCAGCCCCCAACTAGCGGGAGTATGGATCGGGGAGCTGTTTTTT | CASSPQLAGVWIGELFF | TRBJ2-2 | TRBV11-2 | NA | TRBD2
TGCGCCAGCAGTCTTCCTAGCGGGAGGTCCGACTCGTCCTACGAGCAGTACTTC | CASSLPSGRSDSSYEQYF | TRBJ2-7 | TRBV23-1 | many | TRBD2
TGTGCCAGCAGCTTGTTTTTGCTCTCTGGGGCCAACGTCCTGACTTTC | CASSLFLLSGANVLTF | TRBJ2-6 | TRBV5-8 | many | NA
TGTGCCACCTACACGGGCTATGGCTACACCTTC | CATYTGYGYTF | TRBJ1-2 | TRBV28 | NA | NA
TGTGCCAGCAGCCAAGGGAGGACTAGCGGTTACAATGAGCAGTTCTTC | CASSQGRTSGYNEQFF | TRBJ2-1 | TRBV7-9 | few | TRBD2
TGCAGCGGGAGGGACAGGAGGAACACTGAAGCTTTCTTT | CSGRDRRNTEAFF | TRBJ1-1 | TRBV29-1 | NA | TRBD1
TGTGCCAGCAGCCTGGTTGGGGGGACAGATACGCAGTATTTT | CASSLVGGTDTQYF | TRBJ2-3 | TRBV11-1 | many | NA
TGCGCCAGCAGCCCGGCCAGGACTAGCGGGCTTGGCGGGGAGCTGTTTTTT | CASSPARTSGLGGELFF | TRBJ2-2 | TRBV5-1 | few | TRBD2
TGTGCCAGCAGTGTTGACTCCTCTAGCACAGATACGCAGTATTTT | CASSVDSSSTDTQYF | TRBJ2-3 | TRBV2 | NA | NA
TGTGCCAGCAGCGTAGGAGTCGCGGGAGGGGCAGATACGCAGTATTTT | CASSVGVAGGADTQYF | TRBJ2-3 | TRBV9 | NA | TRBD2
TGTGCCAGCAGTCAGACCTCCGTCTCCTACGAGCAGTACTTC | CASSQTSVSYEQYF | TRBJ2-7 | TRBV7-8 | many | NA
TGTGCCAGCAGTCCCAGGGGACAGGGGAGGTGGGAGACCCAGTACTTC | CASSPRGQGRWETQYF | TRBJ2-5 | TRBV28 | few | TRBD1
TGCGCCAGCAGCTTGTTCCCAGCGGGAGGGTACAATGAGCAGTTCTTC | CASSLFPAGGYNEQFF | TRBJ2-1 | TRBV5-1 | few | TRBD2